Reported below is one TCR beta chain. What it recognizes is unknown. CDR3 size: 17 residues. Trimming removed 1 base from V and 3 bases from J, with 13 bases in between. Per the germline V gene, CDR1 is MDHEN and CDR2 is SYDVKM. Patients who had autoimmune disease history or got systemic immunosuppression were left out. The sample originates from a study of OX40 agonist ivuxolimab in advanced cancers. Study-level points and caveats: Among T cells, CD8+ cells averaged more expanded clones than CD4+ cells.

Libraries were prepared by immunoSEQ multiplex PCR; TCRdb keeps only in-frame clonotypes and omits some of them. The repertoire holds around 22,000 clones, with 85% to 90% as singletons. V gene TRBV28 combines with J gene TRBJ1-6, with D perhaps matching TRBD1 (6 bases). This TCR was recovered from an adult with an advanced solid tumor such as melanoma, head and neck, liver or kidney cancer. Source: CD4+ or CD8+ T cells sorted from blood, taken in a trial of the OX40 agonist ivuxolimab. This CDR3 is CASSLLGGAVYNSPLHF. CDR3 nucleotide sequence: TGTGCCAGCAGTTTATTGGGGGGGGCAGTCTATAATTCACCCCTCCACTTT.